This T cell receptor (beta chain) is drawn from a study of spatial heterogeneity in lung cancer. This CDR3 is 13 amino acids long. Germline V CDR1 and CDR2: ENHRY, SYGVKD. Trimming stripped 2 bases from V and 5 bases from J, with 9 bases between. Specified time point: blood at routine non-recurrence follow-up after resection. No cell sorting; template was whole RNA from tumor, lung tissue or PBMC. TCRdb re-derived calls from the 5' RACE reads in MiXCR, one entry per CDR3 protein. Of around 110,000 distinct CDR3 sequences listed, 12% are singletons. This chain uses TRBV10-3 with TRBJ1-1, with unresolved D. This specimen consisted of PBMCs, obtained at follow-up. The sequence was obtained from a male donor with early-stage non-small cell lung cancer. The CDR3 protein is CAISEVGRTEAFF. In nucleotides, the CDR3 is TGTGCCATCAGTGAGGTGGGGAGAACTGAAGCTTTCTTT.